One sample yielded the 5 T cell receptor beta chains listed below, sequenced in a study of cytotoxic CD8 clonotypes in ibrutinib-treated CLL. Clones were sequenced by immunoSEQ multiplex PCR, and TCRdb holds only the in-frame ones, with some missing. The sample lists about 140,000 clones; approximately 90% were seen once. Here the sequenced sample was PBMCs, taken after 12 months of ibrutinib treatment. The origin of the receptors is a human donor with chronic lymphocytic leukemia.

The V and J genes are TRBV4-2 and TRBJ2-7; TRBD1 agrees at 7 bases. The CDR3 sequence is 12 residues long. CDR1 is LGHNA, CDR2 YNFKEQ, per germline. After removal of 6 bases from V and 2 bases from J, the junction contained 1 base not matched to a gene. Here the CDR3 DNA reads TGTGCCAGCAGGGGACAGACCTACGAGCAGTACTTC. Protein: CASRGQTYEQYF.

CDR3 coding DNA: TGTGCCAGCAGCCGGCGCTGGACGGAGGGCGATACGCAGTATTTT. Its protein product is CASSRRWTEGDTQYF. The J gene is TRBJ2-3, the V gene TRBV7-8; TRBD2 might be the D (6 bases). The length of the CDR3 is 15 residues. Germline CDR1 is SGHVS and CDR2 is FQNEAQ. Deletions cut 5 bases from V and 6 bases from J, with 18 bases between.

The rearrangement links TRBV30 to TRBJ2-3, with D uncertain. From germline, CDR1 is GTSNPN and CDR2 SVGIG (reference sequence). The germline V and J ends were trimmed by 1 base and 4 bases, with 9 bases remaining between them. The CDR3 runs to 13 residues. The CDR3 DNA reads TGTGCCTGGAGTGGGGCAACCTCAGATACGCAGTATTTT. Protein sequence: CAWSGATSDTQYF. The whole variable domain, remainder taken from reference TRBV30 and TRBJ2-3, is SQTIHQWPATLVQPVGSPLSLECTVEGTSNPNLYWYRQAAGRGLQLLFYSVGIGQISSEVPQNLSASRPQDRQFILSSKKLLLSDSGFYLCAWSGATSDTQYFGPGTRLTVL.

The chain employs TRBV11-2 and TRBJ2-7; 8 nucleotides line up with TRBD2. The trim removed 5 bases at V and 4 bases at J, leaving 13 bases unmatched. The CDR3 is 16 residues long. Germline V gene data show CDR1 as SGHAT and CDR2 as FQNNGV. The CDR3 bases are TGTGCCAGCAGCCCCACCCTCCCGGGGGGGGCGTACGAGCAGTACTTC. Protein product: CASSPTLPGGAYEQYF. Looking up the rest from reference TRBV11-2 and TRBJ2-7 gives the full variable domain: EAGVAQSPRYKIIEKRQSVAFWCNPISGHATLYWYQQILGQGPKLLIQFQNNGVVDDSQLPKDRFSAERLKGVDSTLKIQPAKLEDSAVYLCASSPTLPGGAYEQYFGPGTRLTVT.

V and J are TRBV14 and TRBJ1-3; D ambiguous. The V end was cut by 1 base, the J end by 2 bases, with 15 bases between. Germline CDR1 reads SGHDN; CDR2 reads FVKESK. The CDR3 runs 17 residues. Here the CDR3 DNA reads TGTGCCAGCAGCCAAGCGTCCGGGAGGTTCACTGGAAACACCATATATTTT. Translating it yields CASSQASGRFTGNTIYF.